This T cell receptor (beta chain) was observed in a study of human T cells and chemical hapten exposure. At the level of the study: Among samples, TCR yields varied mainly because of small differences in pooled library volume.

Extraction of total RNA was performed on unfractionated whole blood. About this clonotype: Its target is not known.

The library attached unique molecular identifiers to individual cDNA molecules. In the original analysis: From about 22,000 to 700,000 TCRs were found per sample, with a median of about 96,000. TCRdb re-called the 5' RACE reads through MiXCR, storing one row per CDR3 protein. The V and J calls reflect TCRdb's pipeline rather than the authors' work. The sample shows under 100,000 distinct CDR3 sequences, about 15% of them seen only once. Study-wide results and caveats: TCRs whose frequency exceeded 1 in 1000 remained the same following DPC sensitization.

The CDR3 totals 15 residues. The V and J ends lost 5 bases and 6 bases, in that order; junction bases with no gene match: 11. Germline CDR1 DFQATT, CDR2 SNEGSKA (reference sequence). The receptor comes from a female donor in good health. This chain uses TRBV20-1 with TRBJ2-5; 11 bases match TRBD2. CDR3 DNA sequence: TGCAGTGCTTCTCCACTAGCGGGGGCCTCGAAGACCCAGTACTTC. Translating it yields CSASPLAGASKTQYF.